A selection of T cell receptor beta chains follows, all from one sample in a study of T-cell reconstitution after alpha-beta-depleted transplantation in children. TCRdb reprocessed the PCR reads via MiXCR and lists one record per CDR3 protein. There are about 610,000 distinct CDR3 sequences in the sample; roughly a tenth occur only once, and 3.5% to 5% lies in the top ten. This specimen consisted of PBMCs from the stem cell graft donor, obtained from the stem cell graft. These receptors all come from a human donor who donated a stem cell graft to a child with acute myeloid leukemia. Both conserved end residues are part of each CDR3. A D gene is named only where the DNA matches it firmly. Size is stated for part of the rows, as once, few or many counts, or as a class when the clone is expanded.

CDR3 length	clone size	V gene	J gene	D gene	CDR3 protein	CDR3 DNA
14	few	TRBV6-5	TRBJ2-7	TRBD1	CASHSPGTENEQYF	TGTGCCAGTCACAGTCCCGGGACAGAGAACGAGCAGTACTTC
13	few	TRBV12-5	TRBJ1-1	-	CASGLGGNTEAFF	TGTGCTAGTGGTTTAGGCGGGAACACTGAAGCTTTCTTT
17	many	TRBV6-1	TRBJ2-7	TRBD2	CASRKGLAGGSSYEQYF	TGTGCCAGCAGAAAGGGACTAGCGGGAGGTAGCTCCTACGAGCAGTACTTC
20	few	TRBV12-3/TRBV12-4	TRBJ2-1	-	CASSPRQGSSSGRTYNEQFF	TGTGCCAGCAGCCCTAGACAGGGCTCCTCTAGCGGCAGAACCTACAATGAGCAGTTCTTC
16	many	TRBV5-1	TRBJ1-4	-	CASSWGDTSGNEKLFF	TGCGCCAGCAGCTGGGGGGACACCTCAGGAAATGAAAAACTGTTTTTT
19	many	TRBV20-1	TRBJ2-1	TRBD2	CSAMTFSSGRANSYNEQFF	TGCAGTGCTATGACCTTCTCTAGCGGGAGGGCCAACTCCTACAATGAGCAGTTCTTC
19	-	TRBV3-1	TRBJ2-1	TRBD2	CASSQGGLAGGGPYNEQFF	TGTGCCAGCAGCCAAGGGGGACTAGCGGGAGGAGGCCCCTACAATGAGCAGTTCTTC
14	few	TRBV10-3	TRBJ2-3	TRBD2	CAIGGVSDTDTQYF	TGTGCCATCGGGGGGGTTAGTGACACAGATACGCAGTATTTT
16	many	TRBV29-1	TRBJ2-7	TRBD2	CSVEPGTSGSSYEQYF	TGCAGCGTTGAACCCGGGACTAGCGGGAGTAGTTACGAGCAGTACTTC
15	-	TRBV3-1	TRBJ2-3	TRBD2	CASSSGQRESDTQYF	TGTGCCAGCAGCAGTGGTCAGCGGGAGTCAGATACGCAGTATTTT
15	-	TRBV12-3/TRBV12-4	TRBJ1-3	TRBD1	CASSRGQGGGNTIYF	TGTGCCAGCAGCAGGGGACAGGGGGGAGGAAACACCATATATTTT
15	-	TRBV20-1	TRBJ2-4	TRBD2	CSAWTSGITKNIQYF	TGCAGTGCTTGGACTAGCGGGATAACCAAAAACATTCAGTACTTC
15	-	TRBV12-3/TRBV12-4	TRBJ2-2	TRBD1	CASRPGTGVSGELFF	TGTGCCAGCAGGCCCGGGACAGGAGTGTCGGGGGAGCTGTTTTTT
15	-	TRBV7-2	TRBJ1-2	-	CASSSRWSQSYGYTF	TGTGCCAGCAGCTCCAGATGGAGTCAGTCCTATGGCTACACCTTC
11	few	TRBV6-2/TRBV6-3	TRBJ2-1	-	CASSGEMEQFF	TGTGCCAGCAGTGGTGAAATGGAGCAGTTCTTC
17	few	TRBV7-2	TRBJ2-6	-	CASNPGTGVSGANVLTF	TGTGCCAGCAACCCCGGGACGGGAGTCTCTGGGGCCAACGTCCTGACTTTC
19	many	TRBV7-8	TRBJ2-6	TRBD2	CASSFRSGSTLSGANVLTF	TGTGCCAGCAGCTTCCGCAGCGGGAGTACCCTCTCTGGGGCCAACGTCCTGACTTTC
15	many	TRBV6-1	TRBJ1-4	TRBD1	CASSELDRGHEKLFF	TGTGCCAGCAGTGAATTAGACAGGGGGCATGAAAAACTGTTTTTT
17	few	TRBV7-9	TRBJ2-6	-	CASSTSRGVPGANVLTF	TGTGCCAGCAGTACCTCGAGGGGGGTCCCTGGGGCCAACGTCCTGACTTTC
15	many	TRBV9	TRBJ2-5	TRBD2	CASSVVSGGGETQYF	TGTGCCAGCAGCGTAGTCTCGGGAGGCGGGGAGACCCAGTACTTC
15	-	TRBV28	TRBJ2-7	TRBD1	CASSDRVYVTPEQYF	TGTGCCAGCAGCGACAGGGTGTACGTTACGCCCGAGCAGTACTTC
13	-	TRBV7-9	TRBJ2-2	-	CASSYTGSGELFF	TGTGCCAGCAGTTACACGGGTTCCGGGGAGCTGTTTTTT
12	-	TRBV28	TRBJ2-7	-	CASNSRYYEQYF	TGTGCCAGCAACTCAAGGTACTACGAGCAGTACTTC
15	-	TRBV20-1	TRBJ2-2	TRBD2	CSALGLAENTGELFF	TGCAGTGCACTGGGACTAGCGGAAAACACCGGGGAGCTGTTTTTT
15	few	TRBV30	TRBJ2-5	TRBD2	CAWSVLAGDEETQYF	TGTGCCTGGAGTGTACTAGCGGGAGATGAGGAGACCCAGTACTTC
16	few	TRBV20-1	TRBJ2-3	TRBD2	CSCTQTSGGPGDTQYF	TGCAGTTGCACGCAGACTAGCGGGGGTCCCGGTGATACGCAGTATTTT
15	few	TRBV19	TRBJ2-1	TRBD2	CASSIRGGRSNEQFF	TGTGCCAGTAGTATTCGTGGCGGGAGGTCGAATGAGCAGTTCTTC
17	-	TRBV3-1	TRBJ2-3	TRBD2	CASSQDILAAGTDTQYF	TGTGCCAGCAGCCAAGATATACTAGCGGCAGGAACAGATACGCAGTATTTT
13	few	TRBV7-8	TRBJ2-1	-	CASARPVIHEQFF	TGTGCCAGCGCCCGACCCGTCATCCATGAGCAGTTCTTC
13	many	TRBV7-8	TRBJ1-1	-	CASSSNRDTEAFF	TGTGCCAGCAGCTCCAACAGGGACACTGAAGCTTTCTTT
15	-	TRBV14	TRBJ2-7	TRBD1	CASPVAGQGPDLQYF	TGTGCCAGCCCGGTCGCGGGACAGGGCCCTGATCTGCAGTACTTC
16	many	TRBV5-1	TRBJ2-1	TRBD2	CASSQLAGGSYNEQFF	TGCGCCAGCAGCCAACTAGCGGGAGGGTCCTACAATGAGCAGTTCTTC
14	many	TRBV7-2	TRBJ2-7	TRBD2	CASSFRGRSYEQYF	TGTGCCAGCAGCTTCCGCGGGAGGTCCTACGAGCAGTACTTC
16	-	TRBV5-5	TRBJ2-6	-	CASSLAGTAGANVLTF	TGTGCCAGCAGCTTGGCCGGGACCGCTGGGGCCAACGTCCTGACTTTC
14	many	TRBV28	TRBJ2-7	TRBD1	CASIISGTASEQYF	TGTGCCAGCATTATATCGGGGACAGCTAGCGAGCAGTACTTC